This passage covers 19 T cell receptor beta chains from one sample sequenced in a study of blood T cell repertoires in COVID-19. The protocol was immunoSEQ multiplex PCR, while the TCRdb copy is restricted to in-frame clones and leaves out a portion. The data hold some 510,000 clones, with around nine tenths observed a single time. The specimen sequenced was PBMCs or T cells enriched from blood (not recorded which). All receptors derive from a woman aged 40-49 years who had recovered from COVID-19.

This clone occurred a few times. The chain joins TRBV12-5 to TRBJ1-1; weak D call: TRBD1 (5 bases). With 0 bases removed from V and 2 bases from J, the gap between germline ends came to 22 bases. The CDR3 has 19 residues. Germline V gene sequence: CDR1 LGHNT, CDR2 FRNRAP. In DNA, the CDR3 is TGTGCTAGTGGTTTGGTACCCCTGCCAGGCCGGGGGGGTAACACTGAAGCTTTCTTT. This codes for CASGLVPLPGRGGNTEAFF.

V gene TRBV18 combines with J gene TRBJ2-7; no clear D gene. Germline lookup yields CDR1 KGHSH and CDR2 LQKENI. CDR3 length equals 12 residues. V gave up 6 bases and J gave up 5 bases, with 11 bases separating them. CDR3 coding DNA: TGTGCCAGCTCCTCATCCAGCGACGAGCAGTACTTC. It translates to CASSSSSDEQYF.

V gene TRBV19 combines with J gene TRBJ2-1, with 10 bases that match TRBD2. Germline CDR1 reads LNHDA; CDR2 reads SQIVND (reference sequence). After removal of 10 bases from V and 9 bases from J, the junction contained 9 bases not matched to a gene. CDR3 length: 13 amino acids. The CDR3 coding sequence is TGTGCCACCAAGCGGGAGGGCCTTTTTGAGCAGTTCTTC. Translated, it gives CATKREGLFEQFF.

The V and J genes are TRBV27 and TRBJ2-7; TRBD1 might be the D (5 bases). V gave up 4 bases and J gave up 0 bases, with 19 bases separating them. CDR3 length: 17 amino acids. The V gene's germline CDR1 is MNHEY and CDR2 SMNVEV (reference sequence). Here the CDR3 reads CASSSNPPRTFSYEQYF. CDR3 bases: TGTGCCAGCAGTTCCAACCCTCCAAGGACATTCTCCTACGAGCAGTACTTC.

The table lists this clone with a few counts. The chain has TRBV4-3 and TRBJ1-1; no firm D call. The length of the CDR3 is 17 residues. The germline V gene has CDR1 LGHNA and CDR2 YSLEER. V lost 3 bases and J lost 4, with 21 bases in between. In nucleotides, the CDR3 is TGCGCCAGCAGCCATGACCCCCCCGCCGGGGAGGGCACTGAAGCTTTCTTT. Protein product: CASSHDPPAGEGTEAFF.

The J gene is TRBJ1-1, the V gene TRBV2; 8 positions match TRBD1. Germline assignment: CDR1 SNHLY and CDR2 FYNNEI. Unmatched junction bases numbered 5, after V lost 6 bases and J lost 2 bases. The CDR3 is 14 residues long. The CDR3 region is CASSTGQGNTEAFF. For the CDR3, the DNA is TGTGCCAGCAGCACCGGACAGGGAAACACTGAAGCTTTCTTT.

This chain's CDR3 is CASSQEYPRGRSGNTIYF. The CDR3 DNA reads TGCGCCAGCAGCCAAGAATACCCCAGGGGACGTTCCGGAAACACCATATATTTT. V and J are TRBV4-3 and TRBJ1-3, with D tentatively TRBD1 (6 bases). The germline CDR1 and CDR2 sequences are LGHNA and YSLEER. This CDR3 region has 18 residues. Trimming cost V 0 bases and J 4 bases, with 19 bases left between them.

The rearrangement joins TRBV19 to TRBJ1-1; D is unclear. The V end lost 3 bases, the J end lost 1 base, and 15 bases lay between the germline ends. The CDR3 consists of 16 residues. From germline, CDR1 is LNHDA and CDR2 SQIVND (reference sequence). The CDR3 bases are TGTGCCAGTAGTATTAACAGCAAACTTACGAACACTGAAGCTTTCTTT. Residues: CASSINSKLTNTEAFF.

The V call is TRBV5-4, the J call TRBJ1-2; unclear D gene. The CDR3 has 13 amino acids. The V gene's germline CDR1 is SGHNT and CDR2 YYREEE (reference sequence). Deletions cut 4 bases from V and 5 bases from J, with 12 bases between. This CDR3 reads CASSPGWEYGYTF. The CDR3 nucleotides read TGTGCCAGCAGCCCGGGGTGGGAATATGGCTACACCTTC.

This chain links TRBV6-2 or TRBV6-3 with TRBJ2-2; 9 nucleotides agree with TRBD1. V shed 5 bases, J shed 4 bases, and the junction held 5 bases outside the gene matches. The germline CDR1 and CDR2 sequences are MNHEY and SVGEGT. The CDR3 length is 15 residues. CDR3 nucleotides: TGTGCCAGCAGTGAGGGACAGGGAGGCACCGGGGAGCTGTTTTTT. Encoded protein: CASSEGQGGTGELFF.

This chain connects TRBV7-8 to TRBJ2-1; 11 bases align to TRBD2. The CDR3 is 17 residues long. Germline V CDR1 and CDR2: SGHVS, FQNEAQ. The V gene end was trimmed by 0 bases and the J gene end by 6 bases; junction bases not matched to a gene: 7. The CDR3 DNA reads TGTGCCAGCAGCTTAGCCCACACTAGCGGGAGTCTCAATGAGCAGTTCTTC. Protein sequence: CASSLAHTSGSLNEQFF.

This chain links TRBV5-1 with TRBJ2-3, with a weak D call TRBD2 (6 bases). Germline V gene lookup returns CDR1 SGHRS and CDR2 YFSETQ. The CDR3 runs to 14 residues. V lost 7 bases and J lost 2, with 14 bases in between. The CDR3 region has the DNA TGCGCCAGCCATCCGCGCGGGAACACAGATACGCAGTATTTT. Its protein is CASHPRGNTDTQYF.

The CDR3 DNA reads as TGTGCTAGTGGCCTTCAAACTGGACATCGAGAGACCCAGTACTTC. This translates into CASGLQTGHRETQYF. The chain recombines TRBV12-5 with TRBJ2-5; TRBD1 is a possible D gene (5 bases). V shed 6 bases and J shed 4 bases, with 18 bases lying between them. This CDR3 has 15 amino acids. Germline values: CDR1 LGHNT, CDR2 FRNRAP.

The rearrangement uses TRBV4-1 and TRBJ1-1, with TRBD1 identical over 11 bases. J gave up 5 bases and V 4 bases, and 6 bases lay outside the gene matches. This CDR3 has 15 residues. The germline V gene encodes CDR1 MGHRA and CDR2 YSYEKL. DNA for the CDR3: TGCGCCAGCAGCCTCCAGGACAGGGGGCTGACTGAAGCTTTCTTT. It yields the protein CASSLQDRGLTEAFF.

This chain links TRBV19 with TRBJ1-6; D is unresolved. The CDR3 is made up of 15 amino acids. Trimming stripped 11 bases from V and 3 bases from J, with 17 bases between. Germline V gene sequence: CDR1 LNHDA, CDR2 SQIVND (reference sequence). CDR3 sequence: CAVRERGNYNSPLHF. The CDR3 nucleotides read TGTGCCGTGAGGGAGCGGGGAAACTATAATTCACCCCTCCACTTT.

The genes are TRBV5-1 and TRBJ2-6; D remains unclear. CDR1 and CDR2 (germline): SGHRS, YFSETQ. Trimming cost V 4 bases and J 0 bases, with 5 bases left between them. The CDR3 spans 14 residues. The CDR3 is CASSLSSGANVLTF. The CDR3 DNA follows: TGCGCCAGCAGCCTGAGCTCTGGGGCCAACGTCCTGACTTTC.

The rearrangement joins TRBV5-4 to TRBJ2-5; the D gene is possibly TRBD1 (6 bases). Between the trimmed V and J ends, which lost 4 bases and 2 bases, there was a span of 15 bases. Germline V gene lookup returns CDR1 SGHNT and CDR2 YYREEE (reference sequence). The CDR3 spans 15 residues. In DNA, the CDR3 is TGTGCCAGCAGCATATACCGCCAGGGGCAAGAGACCCAGTACTTC. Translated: CASSIYRQGQETQYF.

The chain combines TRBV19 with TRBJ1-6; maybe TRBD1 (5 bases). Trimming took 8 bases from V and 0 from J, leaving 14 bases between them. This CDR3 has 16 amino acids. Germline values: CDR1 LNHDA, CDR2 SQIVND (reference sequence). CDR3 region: CASSGTLSSYNSPLHF. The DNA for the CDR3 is TGTGCCAGTTCCGGGACTTTGAGCTCCTATAATTCACCCCTCCACTTT.

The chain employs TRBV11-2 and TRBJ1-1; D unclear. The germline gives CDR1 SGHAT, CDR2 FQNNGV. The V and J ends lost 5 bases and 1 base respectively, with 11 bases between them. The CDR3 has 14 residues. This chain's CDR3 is CASSPRSRNTEAFF. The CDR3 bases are TGTGCCAGCAGCCCCCGGAGCAGGAACACTGAAGCTTTCTTT.